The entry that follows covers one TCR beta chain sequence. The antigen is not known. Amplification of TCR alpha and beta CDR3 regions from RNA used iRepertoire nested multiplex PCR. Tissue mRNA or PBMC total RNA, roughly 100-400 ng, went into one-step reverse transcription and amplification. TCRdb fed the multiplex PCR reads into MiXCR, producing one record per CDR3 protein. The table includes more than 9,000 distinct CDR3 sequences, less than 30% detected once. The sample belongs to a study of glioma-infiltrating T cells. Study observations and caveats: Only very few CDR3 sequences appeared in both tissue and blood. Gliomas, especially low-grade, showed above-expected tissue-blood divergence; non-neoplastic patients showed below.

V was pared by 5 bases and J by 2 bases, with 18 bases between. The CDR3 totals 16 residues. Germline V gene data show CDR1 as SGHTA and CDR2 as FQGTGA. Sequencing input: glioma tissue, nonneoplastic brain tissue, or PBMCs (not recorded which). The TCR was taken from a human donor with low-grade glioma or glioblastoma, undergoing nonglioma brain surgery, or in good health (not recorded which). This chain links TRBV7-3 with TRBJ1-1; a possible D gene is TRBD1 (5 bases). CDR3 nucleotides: TGTGCCAGCAGCCGGGACCTTACCTTCATTAACACTGAAGCTTTCTTT. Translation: CASSRDLTFINTEAFF.